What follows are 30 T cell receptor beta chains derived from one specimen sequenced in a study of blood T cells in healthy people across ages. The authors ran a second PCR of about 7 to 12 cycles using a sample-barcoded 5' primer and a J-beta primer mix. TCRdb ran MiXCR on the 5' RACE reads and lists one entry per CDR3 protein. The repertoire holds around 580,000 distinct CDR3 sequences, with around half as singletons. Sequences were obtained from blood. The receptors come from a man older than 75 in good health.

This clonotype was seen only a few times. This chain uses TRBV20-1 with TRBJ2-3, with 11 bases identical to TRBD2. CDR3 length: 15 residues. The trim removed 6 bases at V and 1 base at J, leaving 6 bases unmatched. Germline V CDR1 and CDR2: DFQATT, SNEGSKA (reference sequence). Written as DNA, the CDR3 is TGCAGTGCCCATGCGGGACTAGCGGGCACAGATACGCAGTATTTT. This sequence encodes CSAHAGLAGTDTQYF.

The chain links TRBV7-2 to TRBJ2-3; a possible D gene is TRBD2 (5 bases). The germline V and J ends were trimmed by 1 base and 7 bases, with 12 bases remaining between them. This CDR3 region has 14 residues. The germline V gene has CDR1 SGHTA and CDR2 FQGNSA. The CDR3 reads CASSLELARHTQYF. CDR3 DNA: TGTGCCAGCAGCTTAGAGCTAGCCAGACATACGCAGTATTTT.

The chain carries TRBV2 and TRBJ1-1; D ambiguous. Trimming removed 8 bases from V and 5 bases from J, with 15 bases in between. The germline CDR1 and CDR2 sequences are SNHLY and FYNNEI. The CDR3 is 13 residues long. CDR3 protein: CASVPPRRTEAFF. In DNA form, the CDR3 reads TGTGCCAGCGTCCCTCCCCGGAGGACTGAAGCTTTCTTT. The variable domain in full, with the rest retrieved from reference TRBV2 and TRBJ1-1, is EPEVTQTPSHQVTQMGQEVILRCVPISNHLYFYWYRQILGQKVEFLVSFYNNEISEKSEIFDDQFSVERPDGSNFTLKIRSTKLEDSAMYFCASVPPRRTEAFFGQGTRLTVV.

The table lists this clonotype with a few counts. CDR3 region: CSARLAGRRETQYF. In DNA form, the CDR3 reads TGCAGTGCACGACTAGCGGGGCGTCGTGAGACCCAGTACTTC. The rearrangement uses TRBV20-1 and TRBJ2-5; 11 bases match TRBD2. Trimming removed 6 bases from V and 5 bases from J; junction bases left unmatched: 8. This CDR3 comprises 14 residues. Germline loops: CDR1 DFQATT, CDR2 SNEGSKA (reference sequence).

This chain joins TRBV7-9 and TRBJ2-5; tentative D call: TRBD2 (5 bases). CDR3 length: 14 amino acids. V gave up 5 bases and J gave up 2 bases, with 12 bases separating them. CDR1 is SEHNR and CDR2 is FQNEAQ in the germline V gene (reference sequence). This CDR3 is CASSHRGLQETQYF. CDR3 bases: TGTGCCAGCAGCCACAGAGGGCTTCAAGAGACCCAGTACTTC.

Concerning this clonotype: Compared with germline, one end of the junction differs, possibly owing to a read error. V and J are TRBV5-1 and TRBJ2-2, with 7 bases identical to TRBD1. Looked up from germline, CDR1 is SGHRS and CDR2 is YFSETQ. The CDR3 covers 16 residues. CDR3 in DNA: TGCGCCGGCAGCTTGGTACAGGGGAGAAACACCGGGGAGCTGTTTTTT. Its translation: CAGSLVQGRNTGELFF.

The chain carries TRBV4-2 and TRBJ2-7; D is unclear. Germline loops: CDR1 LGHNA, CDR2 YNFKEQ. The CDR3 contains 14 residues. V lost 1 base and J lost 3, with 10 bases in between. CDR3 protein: CASSQGTLDYEQYF. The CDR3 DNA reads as TGTGCCAGCAGCCAAGGGACGCTCGACTACGAGCAGTACTTC.

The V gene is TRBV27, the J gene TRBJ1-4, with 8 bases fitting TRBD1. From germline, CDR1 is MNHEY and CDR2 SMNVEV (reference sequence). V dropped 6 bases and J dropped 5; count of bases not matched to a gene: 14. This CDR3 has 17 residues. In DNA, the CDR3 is TGTGCCAGCAGCCGCAGGACAGGGTTTGGGGGGAATGAAAAACTGTTTTTT. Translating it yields CASSRRTGFGGNEKLFF. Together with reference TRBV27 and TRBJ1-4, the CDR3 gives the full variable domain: EAQVTQNPRYLITVTGKKLTVTCSQNMNHEYMSWYRQDPGLGLRQIYYSMNVEVTDKGDVPEGYKVSRKEKRNFPLILESPSPNQTSLYFCASSRRTGFGGNEKLFFGSGTQLSVL.

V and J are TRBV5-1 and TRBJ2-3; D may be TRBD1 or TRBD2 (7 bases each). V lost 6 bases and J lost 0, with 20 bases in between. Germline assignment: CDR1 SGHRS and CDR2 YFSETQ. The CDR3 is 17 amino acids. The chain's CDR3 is CASNRDSGIGSTDTQYF. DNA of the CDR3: TGCGCCAGCAACCGGGACAGCGGGATAGGTAGCACAGATACGCAGTATTTT.

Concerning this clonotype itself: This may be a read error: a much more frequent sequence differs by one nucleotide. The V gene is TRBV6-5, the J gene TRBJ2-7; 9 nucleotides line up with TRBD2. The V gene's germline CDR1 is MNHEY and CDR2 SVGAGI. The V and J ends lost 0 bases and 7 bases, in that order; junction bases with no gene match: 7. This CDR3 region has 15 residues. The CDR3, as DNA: TGTGCCAGCAGTTACTCGACTAGCGGACACAATGAGCAGTACTTC. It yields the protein CASSYSTSGHNEQYF.

The CDR3 loop reads CASSQEGSWGAASYNEQFF. The CDR3 coding sequence is TGCGCCAGCAGCCAAGAGGGATCATGGGGGGCGGCCTCCTACAATGAGCAGTTCTTC. The chain is built from TRBV4-3 and TRBJ2-1; D may match TRBD1 or TRBD2 (6 bases each). V was cut by 0 bases and J by 0 bases, with 18 bases left in between. The CDR3 is 19 residues long. Germline V gene lookup returns CDR1 LGHNA and CDR2 YSLEER.

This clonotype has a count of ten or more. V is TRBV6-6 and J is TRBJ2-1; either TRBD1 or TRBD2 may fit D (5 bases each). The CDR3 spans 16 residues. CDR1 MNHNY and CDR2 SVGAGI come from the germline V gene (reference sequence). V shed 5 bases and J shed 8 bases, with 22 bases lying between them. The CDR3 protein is CASSPLGTGSPDEQFF. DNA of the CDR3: TGTGCCAGCAGTCCCTTGGGGACCGGGTCGCCGGATGAGCAGTTCTTC.

The CDR3 DNA sequence: TGCGCCAGCAGCTTGGACGGACTAGCGGCCTCCTACAATGAGCAGTTCTTC. Translating gives CASSLDGLAASYNEQFF. This chain uses TRBV5-1 with TRBJ2-1; TRBD2 agrees at 10 bases. With V trimmed by 0 bases and J by 0 bases, 3 bases remained unmatched. Germline V lookup: CDR1 SGHRS, CDR2 YFSETQ. This CDR3 spans 17 amino acids.

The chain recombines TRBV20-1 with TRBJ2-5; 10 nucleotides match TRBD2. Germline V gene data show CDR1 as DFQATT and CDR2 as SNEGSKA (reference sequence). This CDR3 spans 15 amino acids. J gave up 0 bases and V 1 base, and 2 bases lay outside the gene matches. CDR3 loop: CSARGLAGDQETQYF. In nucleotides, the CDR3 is TGCAGTGCTAGAGGGCTAGCGGGGGACCAAGAGACCCAGTACTTC.

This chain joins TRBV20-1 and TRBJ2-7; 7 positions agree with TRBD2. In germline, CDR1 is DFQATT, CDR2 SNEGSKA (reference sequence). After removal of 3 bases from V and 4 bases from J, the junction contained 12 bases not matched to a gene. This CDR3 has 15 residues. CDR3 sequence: CSASLRDYGKYEQYF. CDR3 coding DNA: TGCAGTGCTAGTCTAAGGGACTACGGTAAATACGAGCAGTACTTC.

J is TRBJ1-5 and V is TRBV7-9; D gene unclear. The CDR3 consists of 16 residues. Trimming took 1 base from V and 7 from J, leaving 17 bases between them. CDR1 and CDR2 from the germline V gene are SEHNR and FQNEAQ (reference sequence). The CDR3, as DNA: TGTGCCAGCAGCTTAGGAGCCCCGGCGGGAGGACAGCCCCAGCATTTT. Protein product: CASSLGAPAGGQPQHF.

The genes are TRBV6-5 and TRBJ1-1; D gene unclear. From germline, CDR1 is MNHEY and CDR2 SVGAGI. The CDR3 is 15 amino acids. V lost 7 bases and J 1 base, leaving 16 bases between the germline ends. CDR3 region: CASNPGSGSNTEAFF. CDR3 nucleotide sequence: TGTGCCAGCAACCCGGGGAGCGGTTCGAACACTGAAGCTTTCTTT.

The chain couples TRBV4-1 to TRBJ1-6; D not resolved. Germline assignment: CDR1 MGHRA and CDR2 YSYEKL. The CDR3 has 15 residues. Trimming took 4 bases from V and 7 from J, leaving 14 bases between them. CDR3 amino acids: CASSPPWSSNSPLHF. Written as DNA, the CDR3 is TGCGCCAGCAGCCCACCGTGGAGTAGCAATTCACCCCTCCACTTT.

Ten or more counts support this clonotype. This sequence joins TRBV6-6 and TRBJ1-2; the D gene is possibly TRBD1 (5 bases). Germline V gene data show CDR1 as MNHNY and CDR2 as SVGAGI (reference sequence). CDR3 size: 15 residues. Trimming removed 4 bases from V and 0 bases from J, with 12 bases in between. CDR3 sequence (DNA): TGTGCCAGCAGTTTCGAGCGGGGGTCTAACTATGGCTACACCTTC. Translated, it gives CASSFERGSNYGYTF.

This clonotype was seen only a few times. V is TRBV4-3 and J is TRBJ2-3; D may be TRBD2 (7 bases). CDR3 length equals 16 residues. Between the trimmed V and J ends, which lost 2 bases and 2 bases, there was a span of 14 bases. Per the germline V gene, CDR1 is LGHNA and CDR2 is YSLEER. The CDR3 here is CASSQQRGAPTDTQYF. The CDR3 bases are TGCGCCAGCAGCCAACAACGGGGGGCCCCCACAGATACGCAGTATTTT.

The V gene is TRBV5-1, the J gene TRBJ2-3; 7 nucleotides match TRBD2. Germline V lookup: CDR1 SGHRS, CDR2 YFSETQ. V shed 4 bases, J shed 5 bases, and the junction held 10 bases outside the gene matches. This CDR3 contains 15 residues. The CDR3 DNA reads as TGCGCCAGCAGCATAGACACTCCGGGGGGAGATACGCAGTATTTT. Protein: CASSIDTPGGDTQYF.

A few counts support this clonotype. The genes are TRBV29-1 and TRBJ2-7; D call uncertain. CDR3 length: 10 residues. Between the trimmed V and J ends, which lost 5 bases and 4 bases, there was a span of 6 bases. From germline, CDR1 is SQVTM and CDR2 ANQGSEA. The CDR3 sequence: CSVRDYEQYF. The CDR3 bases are TGCAGCGTTAGGGATTACGAGCAGTACTTC.

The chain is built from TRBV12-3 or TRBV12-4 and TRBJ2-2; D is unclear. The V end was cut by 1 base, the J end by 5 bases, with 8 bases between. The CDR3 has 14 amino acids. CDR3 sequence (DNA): TGTGCCAGCAGTTTAGACAGTTGGACCGGGGAGCTGTTTTTT. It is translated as CASSLDSWTGELFF.

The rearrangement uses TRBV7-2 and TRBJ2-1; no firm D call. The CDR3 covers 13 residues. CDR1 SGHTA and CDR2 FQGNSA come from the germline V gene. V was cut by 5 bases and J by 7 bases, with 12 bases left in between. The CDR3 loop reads CASSPLSFNEQFF. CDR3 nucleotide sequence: TGTGCCAGCAGCCCCCTCTCCTTTAATGAGCAGTTCTTC.

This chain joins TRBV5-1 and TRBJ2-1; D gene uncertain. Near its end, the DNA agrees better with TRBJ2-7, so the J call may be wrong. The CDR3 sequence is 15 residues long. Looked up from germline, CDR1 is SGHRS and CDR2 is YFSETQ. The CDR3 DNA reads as TGCGCCAGCAGCTTGGCCGCGGCGGTCTACAATGAGCAGTACTTC. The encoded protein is CASSLAAAVYNEQYF.

This CDR3 reads CASTKSRETQYF. The CDR3 bases are TGTGCCAGCACCAAGTCCCGGGAGACCCAGTACTTC. J is TRBJ2-5 and V is TRBV7-9; D gene unclear. Looked up from germline, CDR1 is SEHNR and CDR2 is FQNEAQ (reference sequence). This CDR3 has 12 amino acids. V was cut by 7 bases and J by 5 bases, with 11 bases left in between.

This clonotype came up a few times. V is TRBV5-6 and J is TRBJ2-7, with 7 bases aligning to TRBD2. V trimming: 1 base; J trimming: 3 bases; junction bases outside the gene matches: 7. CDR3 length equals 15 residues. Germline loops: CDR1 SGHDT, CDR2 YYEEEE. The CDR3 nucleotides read TGTGCCAGCAGCTTGAACGGGGGAGGGTTCTACGAGCAGTACTTC. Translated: CASSLNGGGFYEQYF.

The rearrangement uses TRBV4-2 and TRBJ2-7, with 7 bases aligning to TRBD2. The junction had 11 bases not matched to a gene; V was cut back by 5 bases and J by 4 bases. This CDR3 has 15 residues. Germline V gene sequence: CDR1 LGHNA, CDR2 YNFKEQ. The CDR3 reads CASSEGAGEQYEQYF. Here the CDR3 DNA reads TGTGCCAGCAGCGAAGGTGCGGGAGAGCAGTACGAGCAGTACTTC.

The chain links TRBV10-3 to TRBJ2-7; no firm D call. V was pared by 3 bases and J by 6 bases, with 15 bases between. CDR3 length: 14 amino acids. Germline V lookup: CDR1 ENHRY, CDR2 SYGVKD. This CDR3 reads CAISEGLGRVEQYF. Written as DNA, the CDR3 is TGTGCCATCAGTGAAGGATTGGGAAGGGTCGAGCAGTACTTC.

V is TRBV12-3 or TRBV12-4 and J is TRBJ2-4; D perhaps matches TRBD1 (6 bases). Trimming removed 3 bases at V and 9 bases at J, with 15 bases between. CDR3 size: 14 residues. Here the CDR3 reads CASSFLAGVGIQYF. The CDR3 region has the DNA TGTGCCAGCAGTTTTCTCGCAGGGGTTGGCATTCAGTACTTC.